A single sample gave rise to the 4 T cell receptor beta chains below, sequenced in a study of T cell changes during pregnancy in multiple sclerosis. TCRdb's copy holds only in-frame clones and misses some; the assay was immunoSEQ multiplex PCR. This sample has 55,000 to 65,000 clones, with approximately 92% found just once. This material consisted of peripheral blood, taken in the first trimester of pregnancy. Source of these receptors: a female donor with multiple sclerosis, enrolled in a pregnancy study.

The count of this clone is one. This chain uses TRBV29-1 with TRBJ1-2; weak D call: TRBD1 (6 bases). CDR1 is SQVTM and CDR2 is ANQGSEA in the germline V gene. Trimming removed 7 bases from V and 10 bases from J, with 16 bases in between. The CDR3 covers 11 residues. CDR3 loop: CSATQGRDYTF. The DNA of the CDR3 is TGCAGCGCAACACAGGGCCGGGACTACACCTTC.

The chain carries TRBV10-3 and TRBJ2-3; 8 bases are a match to TRBD2. Trimming removed 6 bases from V and 2 bases from J; junction bases left unmatched: 7. The germline V gene has CDR1 ENHRY and CDR2 SYGVKD. CDR3 length: 15 residues. The CDR3 sequence: CAIRYTSGTTDTQYF. DNA of the CDR3: TGTGCCATCAGGTACACTAGCGGTACCACAGATACGCAGTATTTT.

The gene calls are TRBV6-1 and TRBJ2-3; 11 nucleotides line up with TRBD2. The CDR3 spans 16 residues. CDR1 is MNHNS and CDR2 is SASEGT in the germline V gene. Trimming removed 1 base from V and 6 bases from J; junction bases left unmatched: 6. The DNA of the CDR3 is TGTGCCAGCAGTGAAGGTAGCGGGGGGGCCCTGGATACGCAGTATTTT. Translation: CASSEGSGGALDTQYF.

The rearrangement links TRBV7-2 to TRBJ2-1, with 8 bases aligning to TRBD2. V lost 2 bases, J lost 8 bases, and 5 bases stayed unmatched. The CDR3 length is 14 residues. The germline V gene has CDR1 SGHTA and CDR2 FQGNSA. This CDR3 is CASSLRRGVDEQFF. The CDR3 region has the DNA TGTGCCAGCAGCTTAAGGCGGGGGGTCGATGAGCAGTTCTTC.